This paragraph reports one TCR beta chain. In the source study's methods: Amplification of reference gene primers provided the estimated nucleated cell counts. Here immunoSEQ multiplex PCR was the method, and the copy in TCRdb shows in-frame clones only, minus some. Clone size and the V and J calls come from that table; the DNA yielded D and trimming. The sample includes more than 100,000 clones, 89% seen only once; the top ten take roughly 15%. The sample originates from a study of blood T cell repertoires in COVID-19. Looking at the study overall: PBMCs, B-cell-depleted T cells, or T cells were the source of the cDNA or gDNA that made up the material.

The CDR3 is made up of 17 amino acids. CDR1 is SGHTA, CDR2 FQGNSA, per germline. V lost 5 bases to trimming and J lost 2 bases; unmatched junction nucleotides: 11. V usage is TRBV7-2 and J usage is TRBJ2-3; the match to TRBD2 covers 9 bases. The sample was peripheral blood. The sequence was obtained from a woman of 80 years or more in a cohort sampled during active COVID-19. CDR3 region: CASSPPTSGVLTDTQYF. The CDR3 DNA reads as TGTGCCAGCAGCCCCCCGACTAGCGGAGTCCTCACAGATACGCAGTATTTT.